One and the same sample provided the 22 T cell receptor beta chains below, sequenced in a study of blood T cell repertoires in COVID-19. Profiled with immunoSEQ multiplex PCR; TCRdb holds only in-frame clones, not every one. In the table there are fewer than 300,000 clones, approximately 92% of which are singletons. The sample consisted of PBMCs or T cells enriched from blood (not recorded which). These receptors came from a woman aged 30 to 39 who had recovered from COVID-19.

This clone has a handful of counts. The chain employs TRBV11-2 and TRBJ2-5; 9 bases are a match to TRBD2. Looked up from germline, CDR1 is SGHAT and CDR2 is FQNNGV. This CDR3 contains 15 residues. V shed 6 bases and J 7 bases; nucleotides not matched to a gene: 12. The CDR3 sequence is CASSSPGLASVTQYF. The DNA of the CDR3 is TGTGCCAGCAGTTCTCCGGGACTAGCTTCGGTGACCCAGTACTTC. Together with reference TRBV11-2 and TRBJ2-5, the CDR3 gives the full variable domain: EAGVAQSPRYKIIEKRQSVAFWCNPISGHATLYWYQQILGQGPKLLIQFQNNGVVDDSQLPKDRFSAERLKGVDSTLKIQPAKLEDSAVYLCASSSPGLASVTQYFGPGTRLLVL.

The CDR3 DNA follows: TGTGCCAGCAGCCCCCGAGGTAGCGAAAACACCGGGGAGCTGTTTTTT. This sequence encodes CASSPRGSENTGELFF. The chain combines TRBV7-9 with TRBJ2-2, with TRBD2 as a possible D gene (5 bases). The CDR3 loop spans 16 amino acids. The V end lost 5 bases, the J end lost 2 bases, and 15 bases lay between the germline ends. In germline, CDR1 is SEHNR, CDR2 FQNEAQ (reference sequence). Full variable domain (missing parts from reference TRBV7-9 and TRBJ2-2): DTGVSQNPRHKITKRGQNVTFRCDPISEHNRLYWYRQTLGQGPEFLTYFQNEAQLEKSRLLSDRFSAERPKGSFSTLEIQRTEQGDSAMYLCASSPRGSENTGELFFGEGSRLTVL.

CDR3 sequence (DNA): TGTGCCAGCAGTTTGCAGGGATTCGAGACCCAGTACTTC. It codes for CASSLQGFETQYF. The gene calls are TRBV28 and TRBJ2-5; D perhaps matches TRBD1 (5 bases). Looked up from germline, CDR1 is MDHEN and CDR2 is SYDVKM. The CDR3 has 13 amino acids. V lost 3 bases and J 5 bases, leaving 10 bases between the germline ends.

The V and J genes are TRBV7-2 and TRBJ1-3; TRBD1 matches 7 bases. Trimming removed 5 bases from V and 0 bases from J; junction bases left unmatched: 7. Germline V CDR1 and CDR2: SGHTA, FQGNSA. This CDR3 has 16 residues. The CDR3: CASSLEGQISGNTIYF. DNA for the CDR3: TGTGCCAGCAGCCTCGAGGGACAGATCTCTGGAAACACCATATATTTT.

The chain joins TRBV9 to TRBJ1-1, with D possibly TRBD1 on 6 matching bases. CDR3 size: 14 residues. Trimming took off 3 bases at V and 6 bases at J, with 15 bases between the two ends. The germline V gene encodes CDR1 SGDLS and CDR2 YYNGEE. CDR3 in amino acids: CASSDIQGVSEAFF. As DNA, the CDR3 is TGTGCCAGCAGCGACATACAGGGAGTATCTGAAGCTTTCTTT.

In its sample, this clone was seen once. The chain links TRBV28 to TRBJ2-1; D possibly corresponds to TRBD2 (7 bases). The CDR3 has 14 residues. CDR1 is MDHEN and CDR2 is SYDVKM in the germline V gene. V was clipped by 6 bases and J by 6 bases, with 15 bases between them. CDR3 in DNA: TGTGCCAGCAGCCAAGGGGGGGCTATCAATGAGCAGTTCTTC. Protein product: CASSQGGAINEQFF.

V is TRBV3-1 (or the pseudogene TRBV3-2) and J is TRBJ1-6; 10 bases align to TRBD1. The CDR3 is made up of 15 amino acids. J was trimmed by 9 bases and V by 4 bases; bases with no gene match: 6. Germline V gene lookup returns CDR1 LGHDT and CDR2 YNNKEL (reference sequence). CDR3: CASSRPGQGTSPLHF. The CDR3, as DNA: TGTGCCAGCAGCCGACCGGGACAGGGGACTTCACCCCTCCACTTT.

This clone was detected only once. J is TRBJ1-1 and V is TRBV5-1; D not certain. V was pared by 0 bases and J by 11 bases, with 20 bases between. CDR3 size: 15 residues. Germline V gene data show CDR1 as SGHRS and CDR2 as YFSETQ. CDR3 residues: CASSLAGGSGKTAFF. Here the CDR3 DNA reads TGCGCCAGCAGCTTGGCCGGAGGGTCTGGAAAAACGGCTTTCTTT.

The chain uses TRBV19 and TRBJ2-2; 8 bases are a match to TRBD1. The CDR3 is 14 residues long. CDR1 is LNHDA and CDR2 is SQIVND in the germline V gene (reference sequence). Unmatched junction bases numbered 7, after V lost 5 bases and J lost 8 bases. The CDR3 DNA follows: TGTGCCAGTAGTGTGGGACAGGTCGGTGGGGAGCTGTTTTTT. This translates into CASSVGQVGGELFF.

The chain joins TRBV3-1 (or the pseudogene TRBV3-2) to TRBJ1-1; 9 positions match TRBD1. Germline CDR1 reads LGHDT; CDR2 reads YNNKEL (reference sequence). V lost 6 bases to trimming and J lost 2 bases; unmatched junction nucleotides: 13. The CDR3 is made up of 17 amino acids. The CDR3 DNA reads TGTGCCAGCAGTGTTAAAAACAGGGGGCGCATCAACACTGAAGCTTTCTTT. Encoded protein: CASSVKNRGRINTEAFF.

The chain recombines TRBV7-8 with TRBJ2-2; the D is unclear. Germline CDR1 is SGHVS and CDR2 is FQNEAQ. The CDR3 covers 12 residues. Trimming left V 4 bases short and J 3 bases short, with 3 bases between. The CDR3, as DNA: TGTGCCAGCAGCTCTCACACCGGGGAGCTGTTTTTT. This encodes CASSSHTGELFF.

In its sample, this clone was seen a few times. This chain joins TRBV24-1 and TRBJ2-1, with D perhaps TRBD2 (5 bases). V lost 4 bases to trimming and J lost 2 bases, with 14 bases between them. Per germline, CDR1 KGHDR and CDR2 SFDVKD. This CDR3 has 16 amino acids. CDR3 coding DNA: TGTGCCACCAGTGACGTTAGACGGGGAGCCTACAATGAGCAGTTCTTC. Translation: CATSDVRRGAYNEQFF.

V gene TRBV4-3 combines with J gene TRBJ1-5; tentative D call: TRBD1 (6 bases). Germline V gives CDR1 LGHNA, CDR2 YSLEER. V was trimmed by 0 bases and J by 6 bases, leaving 12 bases between them. The CDR3 totals 15 residues. The CDR3 nucleotides read TGCGCCAGCAGCCAAGACAGGGGTAGCGCTCAGCCCCAGCATTTT. Amino acids: CASSQDRGSAQPQHF.

The chain joins TRBV19 to TRBJ2-2, with 7 nucleotides matching TRBD1. In germline, CDR1 is LNHDA, CDR2 SQIVND (reference sequence). Losses at the gene ends were 6 bases for V and 1 base for J; bases not matched to a gene: 5. This CDR3 is 15 amino acids long. The CDR3 nucleotides read TGTGCCAGTAGAACCGGGACAGAGAACACCGGGGAGCTGTTTTTT. Its translation: CASRTGTENTGELFF.

A note on this clone: This sample includes further DNA sequences coding for the same CDR3. The chain is built from TRBV28 and TRBJ1-2, with 10 bases lining up with TRBD1. V was clipped by 2 bases and J by 8 bases; unmatched bases: 8. Per germline, CDR1 MDHEN and CDR2 SYDVKM. This CDR3 has 15 residues. As DNA, the CDR3 is TGTGCCAGCAGTTTAGGGGACAGGGGACGAGGAGGCTACACCTTC. This translates into CASSLGDRGRGGYTF.

This clone was recorded once. The rearrangement joins TRBV19 to TRBJ1-1; 9 bases are shared with TRBD1. After removal of 4 bases from V and 1 base from J, the junction contained 10 bases not matched to a gene. Germline lookup yields CDR1 LNHDA and CDR2 SQIVND (reference sequence). The CDR3 totals 17 residues. The CDR3 DNA follows: TGTGCCAGTAGTAGGAAGGACAGGGGTTCGTGGAACACTGAAGCTTTCTTT. Translated: CASSRKDRGSWNTEAFF.

The rearrangement links TRBV28 to TRBJ2-2; 7 bases fit TRBD1. The J segment lost 4 bases and the V segment lost 6 bases, leaving 8 bases of the junction unmatched. CDR3 length: 15 residues. The germline V gene has CDR1 MDHEN and CDR2 SYDVKM. The CDR3 loop is CASSRTGVGTGELFF. DNA of the CDR3: TGTGCCAGCAGCCGAACAGGGGTGGGCACCGGGGAGCTGTTTTTT. The variable domain in full, with the rest retrieved from reference TRBV28 and TRBJ2-2, is DVKVTQSSRYLVKRTGEKVFLECVQDMDHENMFWYRQDPGLGLRLIYFSYDVKMKEKGDIPEGYSVSREKKERFSLILESASTNQTSMYLCASSRTGVGTGELFFGEGSRLTVL.

The gene calls are TRBV3-1 (or the pseudogene TRBV3-2) and TRBJ2-1; 12 bases match TRBD2. The CDR3 sequence is 18 residues long. Germline trimming cut 2 bases from V and 0 bases from J; bases unmatched to any gene: 5. Germline V gene data show CDR1 as LGHDT and CDR2 as YNNKEL (reference sequence). The CDR3 sequence is CASSQTGLAGSSYNEQFF. The CDR3 DNA reads as TGTGCCAGCAGCCAAACTGGACTAGCGGGGAGCTCCTACAATGAGCAGTTCTTC.

V gene TRBV12-3 or TRBV12-4 combines with J gene TRBJ2-7, with 7 bases matching TRBD2. Unmatched junction bases numbered 10, after V lost 9 bases and J lost 5 bases. This CDR3 is 13 amino acids long. The CDR3 region has the DNA TGTGCCAGTCTAAAAGCGGGGATGGACGAGCAGTACTTC. This codes for CASLKAGMDEQYF.

This clone was picked up one time. The chain combines TRBV30 with TRBJ1-3, with 9 bases fitting TRBD1. With 1 base clipped from V and 0 bases from J, the junction kept 7 bases outside the gene matches. The CDR3 has 17 amino acids. CDR1 and CDR2 (germline): GTSNPN, SVGIG (reference sequence). The CDR3 region has the DNA TGTGCCTGGAGTGGGGGGACAGGGATCCTCTCTGGAAACACCATATATTTT. Translating it yields CAWSGGTGILSGNTIYF.

The chain is built from TRBV18 and TRBJ1-5; 7 bases agree with TRBD1. The CDR3 totals 14 residues. Trimming at V came to 6 bases and at J to 11 bases, leaving 13 bases not matched to a gene. Germline CDR1 reads KGHSH; CDR2 reads LQKENI. The CDR3 nucleotides read TGTGCCAGCTCCCTCGGACAGGCGGGGGGGACCCAGCATTTT. This encodes CASSLGQAGGTQHF.

The chain's CDR3 is CASSFAGDTEAFF. The CDR3, as DNA: TGTGCCAGCAGCTTCGCAGGGGACACTGAAGCTTTCTTT. The V and J genes are TRBV7-2 and TRBJ1-1; perhaps TRBD1 as D (6 bases). The ends were cut back, 3 bases at V and 3 bases at J, with 8 bases in the middle. The CDR3 extends over 13 amino acids. CDR1 SGHTA and CDR2 FQGNSA come from the germline V gene.